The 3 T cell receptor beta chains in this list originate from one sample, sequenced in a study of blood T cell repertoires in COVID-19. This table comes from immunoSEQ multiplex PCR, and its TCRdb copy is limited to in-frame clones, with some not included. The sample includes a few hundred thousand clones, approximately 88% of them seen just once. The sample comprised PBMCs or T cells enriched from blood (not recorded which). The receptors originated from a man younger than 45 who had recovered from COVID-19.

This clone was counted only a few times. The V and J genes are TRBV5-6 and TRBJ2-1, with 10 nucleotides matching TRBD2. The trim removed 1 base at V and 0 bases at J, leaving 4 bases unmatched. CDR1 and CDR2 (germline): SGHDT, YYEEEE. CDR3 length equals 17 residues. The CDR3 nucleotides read TGTGCCAGCAGCTTGCCTAGCGGGGGCCCCTCCTACAATGAGCAGTTCTTC. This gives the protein CASSLPSGGPSYNEQFF.

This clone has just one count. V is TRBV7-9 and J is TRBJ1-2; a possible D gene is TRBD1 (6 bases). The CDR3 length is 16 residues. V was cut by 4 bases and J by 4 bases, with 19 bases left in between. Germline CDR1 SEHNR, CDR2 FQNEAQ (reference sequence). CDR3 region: CASSSAFTGSGYGYTF. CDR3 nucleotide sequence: TGTGCCAGCAGCTCCGCCTTTACAGGGTCCGGCTATGGCTACACCTTC.

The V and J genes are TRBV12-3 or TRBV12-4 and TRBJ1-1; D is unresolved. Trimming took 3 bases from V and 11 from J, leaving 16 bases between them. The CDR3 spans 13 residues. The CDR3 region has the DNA TGTGCCAGCAGTTTGATCATGACGGAGGTGGCTTTCTTT. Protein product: CASSLIMTEVAFF.